Sequencing of this T cell receptor beta chain was carried out in a study of T cell responses to AZD1222 COVID-19 vaccine. Across the study: Pooled samples include second doses given at about 4 or 12 weeks.

Germline loops: CDR1 SEHNR, CDR2 FQNEAQ (reference sequence). Between the trimmed V and J ends, which lost 2 bases and 0 bases, there was a span of 15 bases. CDR3 length: 17 amino acids. The table came from immunoSEQ multiplex PCR; TCRdb's copy has only in-frame clones and leaves some out. The sample records about 99,000 clones, about 93% being singletons. Turning to this clone: As yet, its antigen is unknown.

Study results and caveats: Possibly, clonal diversity was underestimated; donors were largely white British and included more females.

The source is an adult in good health. The V call is TRBV7-9, the J call TRBJ2-3; perhaps TRBD2 as D (7 bases). The sample consisted of peripheral blood, taken on day 0 of AZD1222 vaccination. CDR3: CASSLPPRGGSTDTQYF. The CDR3, as DNA: TGTGCCAGCAGCTTACCCCCGAGGGGGGGAAGCACAGATACGCAGTATTTT.